This T cell receptor (beta chain) was captured by sequencing in a study of shared clonotypes between healthy human individuals. CD4+ cells were split into CD45RA+ naive and CD45RA-negative memory subsets. This clone was recorded a few times. The antigen is undetermined. Per germline, CDR1 SQVTM and CDR2 ANQGSEA. The CDR3 sequence is 13 residues long. Trimming took 6 bases from V and 4 from J, leaving 12 bases between them. Study observations and caveats: What rarefaction showed was incomplete sorted-subset sequencing despite large depth.

Genomic DNA (from each subset) was split evenly across several immunoSEQ plates. Generated by immunoSEQ multiplex PCR, the TCRdb table keeps only in-frame clones and is missing some. The table shows roughly 1,000,000 clones, with more than 75% occurring only once. Sequencing was carried out using memory CD4+ T cells from PBMCs. The subset: CD45RA-negative fraction. The chain carries TRBV29-1 and TRBJ2-2, with D possibly TRBD1 on 6 matching bases. This clonotype was sampled from a man aged 18 to 29 in good health. Some clones in this sample may be carry-over from other donors' samples. CDR3 residues: CSVTGMGTGELFF. Here the CDR3 DNA reads TGCAGCGTCACAGGGATGGGCACCGGGGAGCTGTTTTTT.